This T cell receptor (beta chain) derives from a study of T cell responses to AZD1222 COVID-19 vaccine. About the study: Doses given second, at about 4 or about 12 weeks, were pooled.

The junction had 15 bases not matched to a gene; V was cut back by 4 bases and J by 4 bases. The CDR3 runs 17 residues. Germline values: CDR1 LGHDT, CDR2 YNNKEL (reference sequence). On this clone: Its cognate antigen is unknown.

Study-wide results and limits: Nearly half of unique spike-specific TCRs reportedly avoided B.1.351 and B.1.1.7 mutated regions. Donors were largely white British and mainly female; clonal diversity was possibly underestimated. Elevations in Spike-specific TCR breadth and depth followed administration of two AZD1222 doses.

Assay: immunoSEQ multiplex PCR; the TCRdb copy retains only in-frame clones and omits some. The profile shows more than 100,000 clones, 80% to 90% of them singletons. This material consisted of peripheral blood, taken on day 0 of AZD1222 vaccination. This TCR derives from an adult in good health. The V call is TRBV3-1 (or the pseudogene TRBV3-2), the J call TRBJ2-7; TRBD2 matches 8 bases. Here the CDR3 reads CASSLLAGGFGLYEQYF. In nucleotides, the CDR3 is TGTGCCAGCAGCCTTCTCGCGGGGGGTTTCGGGCTATACGAGCAGTACTTC.